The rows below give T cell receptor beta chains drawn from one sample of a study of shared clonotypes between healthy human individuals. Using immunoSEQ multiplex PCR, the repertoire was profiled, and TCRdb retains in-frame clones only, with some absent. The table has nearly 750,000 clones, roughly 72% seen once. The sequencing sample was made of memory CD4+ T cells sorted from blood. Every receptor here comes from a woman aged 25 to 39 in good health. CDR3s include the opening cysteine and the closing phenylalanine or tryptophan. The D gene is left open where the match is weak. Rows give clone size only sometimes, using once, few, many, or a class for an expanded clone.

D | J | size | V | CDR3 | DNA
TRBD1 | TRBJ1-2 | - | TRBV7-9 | CASSLTGTGFGSGYTF | TGTGCCAGCAGCTTAACCGGGACAGGGTTCGGGAGTGGCTACACCTTC
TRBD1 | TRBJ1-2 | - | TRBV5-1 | CASTGTGVGYTF | TGCGCCAGCACGGGGACAGGGGTTGGCTACACCTTC
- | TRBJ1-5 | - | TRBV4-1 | CASSQDTRAGNQPQHF | TGCGCCAGCAGCCAAGACACCAGGGCCGGCAATCAGCCCCAGCATTTT
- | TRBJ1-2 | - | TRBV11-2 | CASRGRESYGYTF | TGTGCCAGCAGGGGAAGGGAGAGCTATGGCTACACCTTC
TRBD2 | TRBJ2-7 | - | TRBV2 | CASSLGLAYEQYF | TGTGCCAGCAGTTTGGGACTAGCCTACGAGCAGTACTTC
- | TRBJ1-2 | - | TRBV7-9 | CAGRGGGTYGYTF | TGTGCCGGACGGGGCGGCGGGACCTATGGCTACACCTTC
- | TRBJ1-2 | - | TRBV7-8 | CASSLGHSTAYGYTF | TGTGCCAGCAGCTTAGGGCATTCGACAGCCTATGGCTACACCTTC
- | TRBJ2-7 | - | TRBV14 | CASSQDSGYTYEQYF | TGTGCCAGCAGCCAAGATTCGGGCTACACCTACGAGCAGTACTTC
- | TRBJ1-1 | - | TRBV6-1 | CASSPYRAEAFF | TGTGCCAGCAGTCCTTACAGGGCCGAAGCTTTCTTT
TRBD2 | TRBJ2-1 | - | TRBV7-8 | CASSNTPGLAGYEQFF | TGTGCCAGCAGCAACACCCCGGGACTAGCGGGCTATGAGCAGTTCTTC
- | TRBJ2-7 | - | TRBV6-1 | CASSEGQDPYEQYF | TGTGCCAGCAGTGAAGGCCAGGATCCCTACGAGCAGTACTTC
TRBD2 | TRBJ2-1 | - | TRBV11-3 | CASSPRTSANEQFF | TGTGCCAGCAGCCCTAGGACTAGCGCCAATGAGCAGTTCTTC
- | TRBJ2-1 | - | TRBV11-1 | CASSPRGRQNNEQFF | TGTGCCAGCAGCCCGAGAGGACGGCAAAACAATGAGCAGTTCTTC
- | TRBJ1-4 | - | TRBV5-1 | CASSLDSVTEKLFF | TGCGCCAGCAGCTTGGACTCGGTTACTGAAAAACTGTTTTTT
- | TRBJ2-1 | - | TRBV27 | CASSFAWERGNGQFF | TGTGCCAGCAGTTTTGCCTGGGAGAGGGGAAATGGGCAGTTCTTC
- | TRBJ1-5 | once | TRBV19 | CASSPQGSLSQPQHF | TGTGCCAGTAGTCCCCAGGGGTCTTTAAGTCAGCCCCAGCATTTT
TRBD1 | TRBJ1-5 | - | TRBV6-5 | CASSRDRDQPQHF | TGTGCCAGCAGTCGGGACAGAGATCAGCCCCAGCATTTT